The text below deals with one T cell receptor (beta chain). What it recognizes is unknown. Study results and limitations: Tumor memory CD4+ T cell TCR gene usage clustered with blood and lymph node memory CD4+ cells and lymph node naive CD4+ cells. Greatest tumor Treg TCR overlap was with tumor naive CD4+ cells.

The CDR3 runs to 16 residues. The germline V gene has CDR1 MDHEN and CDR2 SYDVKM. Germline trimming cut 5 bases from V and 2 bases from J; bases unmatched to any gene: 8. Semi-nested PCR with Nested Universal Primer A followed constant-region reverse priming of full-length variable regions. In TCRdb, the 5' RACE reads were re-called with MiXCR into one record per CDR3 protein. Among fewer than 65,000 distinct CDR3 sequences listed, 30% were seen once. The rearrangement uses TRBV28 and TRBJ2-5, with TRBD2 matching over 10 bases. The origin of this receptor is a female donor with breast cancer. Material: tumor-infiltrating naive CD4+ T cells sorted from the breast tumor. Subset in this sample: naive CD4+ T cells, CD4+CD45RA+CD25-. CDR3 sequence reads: CASSPRGSGGQETQYF. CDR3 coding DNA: TGTGCCAGCAGTCCCAGGGGTAGCGGGGGGCAAGAGACCCAGTACTTC.